What follows are 9 T cell receptor beta chains derived from one specimen sequenced in a study of blood T cell repertoires in COVID-19 (TCRdb year 2020). Receptor libraries were prepared by the immunoSEQ multiplex PCR assay. TCRdb mirrors the immuneACCESS table, restricted to in-frame sequences. Some clones are absent from its copies; in checked studies, under half trace to an unresolved V gene, and the reason for the others is unknown. The sample table contains 250,000 or so clones; only one count was recorded for roughly 88% of them. The top ten constitute roughly 6% of the sample. The sample was peripheral blood. These receptors all stem from a woman in her 30s with COVID-19, enrolled during active disease.

The CDR3 DNA follows: TGTGCCAGCAGTTACCAAGACAGGGGTGGGCAGCCCCAGCATTTT. Translation: CASSYQDRGGQPQHF. The rearrangement joins TRBV6-2 or TRBV6-3 to TRBJ1-5, with 8 bases identical to TRBD1. The CDR3 consists of 15 residues. The V segment lost 2 bases and the J segment 7 bases; nucleotides outside the gene matches: 7. CDR1 and CDR2 (germline): MNHEY, SVGEGT.

CDR3 in DNA: TGTGCCAGCAGCTTAGCGATTAGCGGGAGTGATACGCAGTATTTT. This translates into CASSLAISGSDTQYF. V is TRBV7-2 and J is TRBJ2-3; 9 bases fit TRBD2. The CDR3 is 15 residues long. Germline V gives CDR1 SGHTA, CDR2 FQGNSA. The J segment lost 6 bases and the V segment lost 0 bases, leaving 4 bases of the junction unmatched.

The chain uses TRBV25-1 and TRBJ2-2; 8 nucleotides agree with TRBD2. Germline V gene sequence: CDR1 MGHDK, CDR2 SYGVNS. V was pared by 8 bases and J by 4 bases, with 12 bases of the junction left unmatched. This CDR3 is built from 16 residues. CDR3 nucleotide sequence: TGTGCCAGCTCGACGGGCGGGGGGCCGGGCACCGGGGAGCTGTTTTTT. It codes for CASSTGGGPGTGELFF.

This clone was seen more than once but under ten times. The V call is TRBV3-1 (or the pseudogene TRBV3-2), the J call TRBJ1-6; maybe TRBD1 (6 bases). Trimming shortened V by 0 bases and J by 5 bases, and 11 bases separated the two germline ends. The germline V gene has CDR1 LGHDT and CDR2 YNNKEL (reference sequence). The CDR3 is 16 amino acids. CDR3 amino acids: CASSQEGAGNNSPLHF. CDR3 bases: TGTGCCAGCAGCCAAGAGGGGGCAGGGAATAATTCACCCCTCCACTTT.

The J gene is TRBJ2-5, the V gene TRBV5-1, with 11 bases fitting TRBD1. Germline lookup yields CDR1 SGHRS and CDR2 YFSETQ. The CDR3 length is 16 residues. Trimming removed 0 bases from V and 1 base from J; junction bases left unmatched: 2. In nucleotides, the CDR3 is TGCGCCAGCAGCTTGGGCGGACAGGGGGCCCAAGAGACCCAGTACTTC. This gives the protein CASSLGGQGAQETQYF.

The chain recombines TRBV10-3 with TRBJ2-7, with 9 bases fitting TRBD1. V shed 4 bases, J shed 3 bases, and the junction held 7 bases outside the gene matches. Germline V gene data show CDR1 as ENHRY and CDR2 as SYGVKD. The CDR3 spans 15 residues. In nucleotides, the CDR3 is TGTGCCATCAGTGGGGGGACAGGGATACGCTACGAGCAGTACTTC. Its protein is CAISGGTGIRYEQYF.

The chain combines TRBV5-1 with TRBJ1-2; tentatively, D is TRBD1 (6 bases). This CDR3 spans 15 amino acids. V was shortened by 4 bases and J by 3 bases, with 16 bases between the two germline ends. Germline lookup yields CDR1 SGHRS and CDR2 YFSETQ. The CDR3 region has the DNA TGCGCCAGCAGCCAGGCGGGGGGCGTAGACTATGGCTACACCTTC. Translating gives CASSQAGGVDYGYTF. Supplemented by reference TRBV5-1 and TRBJ1-2, the full variable domain reads KAGVTQTPRYLIKTRGQQVTLSCSPISGHRSVSWYQQTPGQGLQFLFEYFSETQRNKGNFPGRFSGRQFSNSRSEMNVSTLELGDSALYLCASSQAGGVDYGYTFGSGTRLTVV.

This clone was seen a handful of times. V and J are TRBV10-3 and TRBJ1-2; TRBD1 might be the D (5 bases). Between the trimmed V and J ends, which lost 10 bases and 2 bases, there was a span of 20 bases. The CDR3 is 15 amino acids. Per germline, CDR1 ENHRY and CDR2 SYGVKD. The CDR3 DNA is TGTGCCACCACGGTGGGGGGGGACTCAAACTATGGCTACACCTTC. It specifies CATTVGGDSNYGYTF.

V and J are TRBV6-5 and TRBJ2-5; D uncertain. V shed 5 bases and J shed 5 bases, with 9 bases lying between them. The CDR3 loop spans 12 amino acids. Germline V gene sequence: CDR1 MNHEY, CDR2 SVGAGI. The CDR3: CASSSLRETQYF. CDR3 sequence (DNA): TGTGCCAGCAGTAGCCTCCGTGAGACCCAGTACTTC.